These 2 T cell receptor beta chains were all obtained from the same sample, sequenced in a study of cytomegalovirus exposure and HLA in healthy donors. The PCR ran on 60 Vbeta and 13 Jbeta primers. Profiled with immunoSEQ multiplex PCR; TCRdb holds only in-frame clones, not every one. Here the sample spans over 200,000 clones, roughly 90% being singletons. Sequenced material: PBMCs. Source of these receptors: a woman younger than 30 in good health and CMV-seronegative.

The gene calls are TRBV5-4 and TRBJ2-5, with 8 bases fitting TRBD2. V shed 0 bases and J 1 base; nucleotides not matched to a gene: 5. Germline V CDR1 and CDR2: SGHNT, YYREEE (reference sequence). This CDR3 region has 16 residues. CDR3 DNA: TGTGCCAGCAGCTTGGTGGGAGCGGGGGCCCAAGAGACCCAGTACTTC. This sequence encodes CASSLVGAGAQETQYF.

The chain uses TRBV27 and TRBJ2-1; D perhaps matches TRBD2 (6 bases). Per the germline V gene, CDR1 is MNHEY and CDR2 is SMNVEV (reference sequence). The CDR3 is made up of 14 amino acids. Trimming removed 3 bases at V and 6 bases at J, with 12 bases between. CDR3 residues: CASSLSSAGNEQFF. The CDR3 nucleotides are TGTGCCAGCAGTTTGTCTAGCGCCGGCAATGAGCAGTTCTTC.